The 11 T cell receptor beta chains given below trace back to one sample, sequenced in a study of molecular identifiers for immune sequencing clone quantification. MiXCR was run by TCRdb on the PCR reads, yielding one entry per CDR3 protein. The sample holds 550,000 to 750,000 distinct CDR3 sequences, just under 20% seen once. Sequencing input: naive CD8+ T cells from blood, with Jurkat cell RNA spiked in. As to subset: FACS-sorted CD8+CD4-CCR7+CD45RA+ naive T cells. All receptors come from a human donor in good health. Some libraries in this study had Jurkat cell RNA spiked in.

On this clonotype itself: This may be a read error, as it is one base from a much larger clone. The V and J genes are TRBV12-3 or TRBV12-4 and TRBJ2-3; no clear D. The CDR3 totals 18 residues. DNA for the CDR3: TGTACCAGCAGTTTACCGCGAAGACACCTCATTAGACCGGATACGCAGTATTTT. This gives the protein CTSSLPRRHLIRPDTQYF.

This clonotype occurred many times. The V call is TRBV7-9, the J call TRBJ1-4; no clear D. Deletions cut 5 bases from V and 8 bases from J, with 9 bases between. The CDR3 has 12 residues. Germline V gene data show CDR1 as SEHNR and CDR2 as FQNEAQ (reference sequence). The CDR3 spells CASSRVGEKLFF. The CDR3 DNA follows: TGTGCCAGCAGCAGAGTGGGAGAAAAACTGTTTTTT.

This clonotype was seen more than once but under ten times. The chain has TRBV11-2 and TRBJ2-7; TRBD1 might be the D (7 bases). The germline V and J ends were trimmed by 1 base and 3 bases, with 13 bases remaining between them. The CDR3 is 15 amino acids. The germline gives CDR1 SGHAT, CDR2 FQNNGV. CDR3: CASSLVQGTYYEQYF. In DNA form, the CDR3 reads TGTGCCAGCAGCTTAGTACAGGGGACTTACTACGAGCAGTACTTC.

This clonotype has only a few counts. A read error may account for a junction end that differs from germline. The chain is built from TRBV7-6 and TRBJ2-5; 11 bases map to TRBD2. This CDR3 region has 15 residues. Germline V gene sequence: CDR1 SGHVS, CDR2 FNYEAQ. The chain's CDR3 is CASSEGLAAQGTQYF. CDR3 nucleotides: TGTGCCAGCAGTGAGGGACTAGCGGCCCAAGGGACCCAGTACTTC.

This clonotype showed up many times. The chain joins TRBV28 to TRBJ1-1; 8 bases are a match to TRBD1. The CDR3 consists of 14 residues. The ends lost 3 bases at V and 6 bases at J; junction bases unmatched: 6. CDR1 is MDHEN and CDR2 is SYDVKM in the germline V gene. The CDR3 spells CASSFRGLMAEAFF. For the CDR3, the DNA is TGTGCCAGCAGTTTCAGGGGGCTTATGGCTGAAGCTTTCTTT.

With regard to this clonotype: A much bigger clone sits one base away, suggesting this may be a read error. In nucleotides, the CDR3 is TGTGCCAGCAGTGAAGGGGCAGGGGGTTGGTCCGAGCAGTACTTC. Protein: CASSEGAGGWSEQYF. The chain carries TRBV2 and TRBJ2-7; the match to TRBD1 covers 7 bases. The germline V gene has CDR1 SNHLY and CDR2 FYNNEI. V lost 1 base to trimming and J lost 6 bases; unmatched junction nucleotides: 9. This CDR3 region has 15 residues.

This clonotype was detected ten times or more. CDR3 sequence (DNA): TGCGCCAGCAGCTGGACTAGCGGGAGCCATACAGATACGCAGTATTTT. Residues: CASSWTSGSHTDTQYF. V usage is TRBV5-1 and J usage is TRBJ2-3; 13 positions match TRBD2. Germline CDR1 and CDR2: SGHRS and YFSETQ. Trimming removed 3 bases from V and 3 bases from J; junction bases left unmatched: 4. The CDR3 spans 16 residues.

This clonotype was seen only a few times. The J gene is TRBJ2-7, the V gene TRBV4-1; D remains ambiguous. This CDR3 has 13 residues. The V gene lost 3 bases and the J gene lost 6 bases, with 12 bases spanning the gap. Germline V lookup: CDR1 MGHRA, CDR2 YSYEKL. CDR3 nucleotides: TGCGCCAGCAGCCACCCTGGTGGGGTCGAGCAGTACTTC. Protein: CASSHPGGVEQYF.

As regards this clonotype: This could be a read error, since a much larger clone is one nucleotide away. The chain carries TRBV9 and TRBJ1-3; D is unclear. CDR1 and CDR2 (germline): SGDLS, YYNGEE. The CDR3 is 12 amino acids. V lost 7 bases, J lost 5 bases, and 10 bases lay in between. DNA of the CDR3: TGTGCCAGCGGCGGCCCTAGAAACACCATATATTTT. Protein: CASGGPRNTIYF.

Many counts were recorded for this clonotype. The V gene is TRBV29-1, the J gene TRBJ2-1; 11 bases are a match to TRBD2. CDR3 length: 14 amino acids. The germline gives CDR1 SQVTM, CDR2 ANQGSEA. J gave up 4 bases and V 3 bases, and 2 bases lay outside the gene matches. The CDR3 reads CSVEGLAEYNEQFF. The CDR3 DNA reads TGCAGCGTTGAGGGACTAGCGGAATACAATGAGCAGTTCTTC.

This clonotype was seen more than once but under ten times. This chain uses TRBV20-1 with TRBJ2-5; D uncertain. The germline gives CDR1 DFQATT, CDR2 SNEGSKA (reference sequence). Trimming shortened V by 1 base and J by 3 bases, and 6 bases separated the two germline ends. The CDR3 has 12 amino acids. CDR3 loop: CSARATEETQYF. The DNA of the CDR3 is TGCAGTGCTAGAGCTACGGAAGAGACCCAGTACTTC.